This entry features one T cell receptor (beta chain) sequence. These data belong to a study of blood T cell repertoires in COVID-19. The length of the CDR3 is 15 residues. Trimming removed 3 bases at V and 7 bases at J, with 18 bases between. Germline V gene lookup returns CDR1 SNHLY and CDR2 FYNNEI. Some clones are missing from TCRdb's copy, which holds only in-frame ones; the method was immunoSEQ multiplex PCR. This table holds around 190,000 clones, approximately 88% found once. Enrolled through a virtual design, the participants were between roughly 18 and 89 years of age and came from approximately 25 US areas.

The V call is TRBV2, the J call TRBJ2-5, with D tentatively TRBD2 (6 bases). The TCR was taken from a man aged 18 to 29 with acute COVID-19. Sequenced sample: PBMCs or T cells enriched from blood (not recorded which). This CDR3 reads CASSDGSSGVGTQYF. CDR3 DNA sequence: TGTGCCAGCAGTGACGGGAGTTCCGGCGTGGGGACCCAGTACTTC.